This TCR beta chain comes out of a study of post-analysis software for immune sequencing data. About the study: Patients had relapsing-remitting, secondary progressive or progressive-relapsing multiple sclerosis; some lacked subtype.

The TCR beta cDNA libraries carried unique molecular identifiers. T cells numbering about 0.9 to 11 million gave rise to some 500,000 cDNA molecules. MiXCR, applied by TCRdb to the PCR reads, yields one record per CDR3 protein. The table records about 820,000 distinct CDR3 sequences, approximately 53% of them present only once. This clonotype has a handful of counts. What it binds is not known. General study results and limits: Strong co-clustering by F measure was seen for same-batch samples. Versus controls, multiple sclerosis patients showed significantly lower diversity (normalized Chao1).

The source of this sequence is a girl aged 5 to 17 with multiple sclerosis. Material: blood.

CDR3 coding DNA: TGTGCCAGCAGCCCGAGGATAGGGAAAGAGGAAAAACTGTTTTTT. Its protein product is CASSPRIGKEEKLFF. V is TRBV7-2 and J is TRBJ1-4, with D hard to call. CDR3 size: 15 residues. Trimming removed 5 bases at V and 8 bases at J, with 18 bases between. The germline gives CDR1 SGHTA, CDR2 FQGNSA.